Here is one T cell receptor beta chain with its context. Which antigen it targets is not known. The cohort comprised fewer than 700 healthy bone marrow donors. All cohort members were sampled while nominally healthy, although unrecorded immune exposures were likely present. The donor was CMV seronegative and belonged to the group of 350 to 400 seronegative cohort members. A peripheral blood sample was collected from each donor, and TCR beta sequencing was performed on peripheral blood mononuclear cells. Genomic DNA was extracted from the blood cell samples with the Qiagen DNeasy Blood Extraction Kit. Libraries were constructed by the immunoSEQ multiplex PCR assay. For the multiplex PCR, a mixture combining 60 forward primers for TCR Vbeta segments and 13 reverse primers for TCR Jbeta segments was used. The CDR3 region of rearranged TCR beta genes was amplified from genomic DNA with a multiplex PCR assay. The amplified TCR beta libraries were sequenced on the Illumina HiSeq System as 87-base-pair reads. In the source study's methods: A later analysis counted about 82 million unique TCR beta chains across the 640 or so repertoires, and around 9.9 million of these chains were shared by at least two donors. Raw reads were error-corrected and collapsed into unique sequences with a nearest-neighbor algorithm that merged closely related sequences to remove PCR and sequencing errors. CDR3 sequences were aligned to IMGT reference sequences to assign V, D and J gene segments. For a sequence to be retained, a match of at least six nucleotides to both a V gene segment and a J gene segment was required. Rearrangements were called productive when the CDR3 lacked stop codons and stayed in frame with V and J; all others were non-productive. CDR3 was defined by IMGT convention, running from the second conserved V-encoded cysteine to the conserved J-encoded phenylalanine. The earlier analysis of 500 to 650 of the donors excluded any sequence lacking an unambiguous match to a single V gene segment. An earlier analysis of around 600 of the donors classified V segments as functional when productive rearrangements were above 56.7% and as segregating when the standard deviation between donors was above 5%. A statistical classification framework was built to diagnose cytomegalovirus status from the catalog of TCR beta chain sequences. In a later analysis, V and J genes were assigned by comparing TCR nucleotide sequences against IMGT/GENE-DB human TR gene sequences. Using the TCRdist pipeline, a later analysis assigned CDR3 sequences along with most-parsimonious VDJ recombination scenarios. In a later analysis, every TCR beta chain was defined by the combination of its CDR3 amino acid sequence and its V-gene family, and reads without a unique V-gene family were dropped. A later analysis removed 450 to 600 highly shared, low-generation-probability nucleotide sequences to deal with suspected cross-contamination and a sequencing artifact. In a later analysis, a clonal expansion index was calculated for each public chain from normalized within-repertoire ranks of inferred template counts. Generation probabilities in a later analysis came from a VDJ recombination model fitted to out-of-frame rearrangements, and those results were checked against IGoR. In a later analysis, hypergeometric tests were used to score TCR-TCR, TCR-HLA and TCR-CMV co-occurrence, with a repertoire-size bias correction applied to TCR pairs. To estimate false discovery rates, a later analysis permuted the HLA or CMV assignments 20 times. In a later analysis, co-occurring TCRs were grouped using DBSCAN, and TCRdist sequence similarity was added for clustering within HLA-allele-positive subsets. Repertoires with fewer than 30,000 or more than 120,000 public chains, plus five repertoires with anomalous nucleotide sharing, were excluded from co-occurrence clustering. The table was pulled from immuneACCESS by TCRdb, which kept in-frame rearrangements only. Such tables lose some clones; where checked, under half of the loss comes from unresolved V genes, and the rest has no known cause. Clonal size and the V and J genes are those of that table, whereas D and trimming came from the DNA. This sample's table contains approximately 50,000 clones. Together, the top ten hold under 3% of the sample.

The data are from a study of cytomegalovirus exposure and HLA in healthy donors listed by TCRdb under 2017. Turning to the overall study: An earlier analysis of 587 of the donors reported 276 Gb of sequence data and 95 million to 130 million unique TCR beta sequences obtained from 150 million to 200 million T cells. An early release covering some 640 HLA-typed donors comprised approximately 300 gigabases of sequencing data and 85 million or so unique TCR sequences. Among the roughly 390 genotyped donors, around 81% belonged to the genetic ancestry cluster associated with self-reported Caucasian donors. The study was designed to test whether signatures of past pathogen exposure could be identified by cataloging public T cell receptors. The study used immunosequencing to profile the T cell repertoires of more than 650 subjects and linked those repertoires to cytomegalovirus serostatus. A separate validation cohort of 90 to 150 different subjects was used in addition to the roughly 700-subject first cohort. To predict cytomegalovirus infection status, the study combined high-throughput TCR immunosequencing, statistical association of individual TCRs with disease status, and machine learning. In a later analysis, previously published TCR beta repertoires from more than 500 donors were re-analyzed and high-resolution HLA genotyping was added so that TCR occurrence patterns could be studied. In the later analysis, no new phenotypic data were used to find candidate immune exposures; instead, reliance was placed on TCR beta sequences and their occurrence across donors. In an earlier analysis of 500 to 650 of the donors, high-throughput TCR beta sequencing was used to judge whether each TCR beta V gene segment behaved as functional or pseudogenic. Alongside the repertoire data, information on donor age, sex, ethnicity and CMV serostatus was compiled. Genome-wide SNP genotypes for about 65% of the roughly 700 donors were used in a later genetic analysis, which treated that subset as a discovery cohort. All discovery cohort repertoires had been generated using a single sequencing platform. HLA typing covered class I and class II loci at four-digit resolution. Typing coverage differed by locus: A, B, C, DRB1 and DQB1 were typed in about 629-630 donors, DQA1 in roughly 510, DPA1 in around 600, and DPB1 in 400 to 490. Because of strong linkage in the cohort, 4 to 6 DR-DQ haplotypes were treated as single units for association and clustering. Among several hundred genotyped donors of the cohort, an average of approximately 240,000 unique TCR beta nucleotide sequences was sequenced per donor, of which 15% to 20% were non-productive. Study-wide findings and limitations: According to a later analysis, most CMV-associated TCR beta chains appeared to be HLA-restricted, and the HLA associations seemed to be driven largely by CMV exposure. In a later analysis, HLA-associated TCR beta chains were found to be more clonally expanded and to have lower generation probabilities than equally common non-associated chains. The earlier analysis of some 540 of the donors excluded some 16 rarely observed V segments, including chromosome 9 orphons, because counts were too low. A later genetic analysis associated a missense DCLRE1C variant with V-gene and J-gene trimming of TCR beta chains, and an independent cohort replicated the association. The cohort was sequenced for TCR beta chains only, and without alpha or paired-chain data the features that could be detected were limited. When HLA alleles, especially DR and DQ, strongly co-occurred, attributing TCR associations to individual alleles was difficult. A cluster of highly shared sequence variants was judged likely to be a technical artifact of the sequencing pipeline. The only immune exposure information available for the cohort was CMV serostatus. The study gave a list of 150 to 200 TCR beta chains associated with cytomegalovirus. According to the authors, the approach could potentially be generalized to other disease states and immunological phenotypes. Most TCR sequences were seen in very few donors, while some public TCRs were found in many individuals. A later analysis reported that several top co-occurrence clusters appeared linked to parvovirus B19, influenza, CMV and Epstein-Barr virus. Broadly in line with IMGT annotations, most TCR beta V segments showed up in productive rearrangements about 87% or about 30% of the time in an earlier analysis of 450 to 750 of the donors. In vitro tests confirmed that a few of the cytomegalovirus-associated TCR beta chains recognize cytomegalovirus antigens. A later analysis associated about 16,000 TCR beta sequences with specific HLA alleles at a false discovery rate of 0.05. Compared with the roughly 700-donor mean, donors in an Asian-associated ancestry cluster had fewer N-insertions in productive TCRs, according to a later genetic analysis. In a later analysis, the rate of TCR association differed among HLA loci, with DRB1 alleles having the most associated TCRs and HLA-C alleles having the fewest. Correlated functional status among segregating V segments might be attributable to linkage disequilibrium, but an unknown experimental factor could not be ruled out. Because the 87-base-pair reads could not distinguish some IMGT-functional V segments, including TRBV6-2 and TRBV6-3, those segments were excluded. A further reported finding was that TCR beta sequences accurately predicted the HLA-A and HLA-B alleles for most subjects in the first cohort. HLA typing was unavailable for some donors at each locus, so association tests used only the typed subset. The presence/absence analyses assumed that sequencing depth was roughly uniform across donors, and that assumption may not be true. Cytomegalovirus status was reported to be diagnosed by the classifier with high specificity and sensitivity in both the original and validation cohorts.

Trimming costs V 7 bases and J 5 bases, and their ends lie 34 bases apart. The CDR3 spans 19 residues, from the cysteine through the phenylalanine. Left in the record is the CDR3 DNA by itself, 57 bases read in frame from the first base. Per the germline V gene, SQVTM is the CDR1 and ANQGSEA is the CDR2. This receptor chain uses TRBV29-1 and TRBJ2-3; perhaps TRBD2 is the D gene, with 5 bases matching. The clonotype originates from a female donor in good health and CMV-seronegative. Sequencing was carried out using PBMCs. This receptor has the CDR3 CSAYAGGYQAAYLGDTQYF. The sequenced DNA: TGCAGCGCCTACGCAGGAGGTTATCAGGCGGCCTATCTTGGAGATACGCAGTATTTT.